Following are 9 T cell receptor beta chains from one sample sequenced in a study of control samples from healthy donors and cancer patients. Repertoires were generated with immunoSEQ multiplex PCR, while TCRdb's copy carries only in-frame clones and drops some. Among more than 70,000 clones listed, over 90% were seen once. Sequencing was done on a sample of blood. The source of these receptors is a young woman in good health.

In nucleotides, the CDR3 is TGTGCCAGTAGTATTGGAGGGGGCGGGGATACGCAGTATTTT. Amino acids: CASSIGGGGDTQYF. The chain carries TRBV19 and TRBJ2-3; a weak D match, TRBD1 (7 bases). The CDR3 is 14 amino acids. The V gene's germline CDR1 is LNHDA and CDR2 SQIVND (reference sequence). V shed 3 bases and J shed 6 bases, with 13 bases lying between them.

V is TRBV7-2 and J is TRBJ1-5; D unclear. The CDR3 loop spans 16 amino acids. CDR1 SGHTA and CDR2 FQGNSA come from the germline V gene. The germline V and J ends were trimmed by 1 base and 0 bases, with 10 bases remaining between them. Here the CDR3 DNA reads TGTGCCAGCAGCTTAGTGGCAGGCCATAGCAATCAGCCCCAGCATTTT. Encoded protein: CASSLVAGHSNQPQHF. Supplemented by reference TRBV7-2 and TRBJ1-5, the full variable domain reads GAGVSQSPSNKVTEKGKDVELRCDPISGHTALYWYRQSLGQGLEFLIYFQGNSAPDKSGLPSDRFSAERTGGSVSTLTIQRTQQEDSAVYLCASSLVAGHSNQPQHFGDGTRLSIL.

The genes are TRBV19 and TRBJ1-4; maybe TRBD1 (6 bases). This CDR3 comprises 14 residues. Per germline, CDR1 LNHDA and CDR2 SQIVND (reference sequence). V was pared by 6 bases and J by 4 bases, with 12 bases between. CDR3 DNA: TGTGCCAGTAGCCTAGGGGGGGGTAATGAAAAACTGTTTTTT. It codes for CASSLGGGNEKLFF.

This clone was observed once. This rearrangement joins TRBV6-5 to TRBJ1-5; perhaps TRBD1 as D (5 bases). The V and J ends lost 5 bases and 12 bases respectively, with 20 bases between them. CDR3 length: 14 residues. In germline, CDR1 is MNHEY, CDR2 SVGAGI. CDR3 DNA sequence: TGTGCCAGCAGTACTATTCAGGGAAACGGAGTCCAGCATTTT. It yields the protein CASSTIQGNGVQHF.

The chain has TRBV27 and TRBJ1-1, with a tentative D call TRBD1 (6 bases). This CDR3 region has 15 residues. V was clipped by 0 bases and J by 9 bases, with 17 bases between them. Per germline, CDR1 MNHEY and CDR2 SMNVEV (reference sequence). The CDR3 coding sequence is TGTGCCAGCAGTTTATCGGGGGGGGGCCTGGGGAAAGCTTTCTTT. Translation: CASSLSGGGLGKAFF.

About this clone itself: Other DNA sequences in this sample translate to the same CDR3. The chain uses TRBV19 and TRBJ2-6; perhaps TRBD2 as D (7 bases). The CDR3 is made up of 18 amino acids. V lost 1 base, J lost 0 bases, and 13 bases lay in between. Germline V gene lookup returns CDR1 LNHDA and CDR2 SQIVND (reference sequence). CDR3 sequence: CASSIGRGAHSGANVLTF. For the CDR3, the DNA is TGTGCCAGTAGTATAGGTCGGGGGGCCCACTCTGGGGCCAACGTCCTGACTTTC.

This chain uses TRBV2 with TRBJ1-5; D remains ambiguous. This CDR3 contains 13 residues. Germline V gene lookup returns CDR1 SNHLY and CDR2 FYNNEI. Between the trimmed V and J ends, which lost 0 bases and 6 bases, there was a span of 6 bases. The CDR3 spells CASSEAPSQPQHF. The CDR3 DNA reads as TGTGCCAGCAGTGAAGCTCCAAGTCAGCCCCAGCATTTT.

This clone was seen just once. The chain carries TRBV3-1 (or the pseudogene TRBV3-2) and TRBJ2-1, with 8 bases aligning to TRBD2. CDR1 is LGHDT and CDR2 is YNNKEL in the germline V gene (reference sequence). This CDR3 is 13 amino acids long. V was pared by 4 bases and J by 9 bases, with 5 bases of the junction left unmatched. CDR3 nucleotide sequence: TGTGCCAGCAGCCCGGGACTAGGCGGTGAGCAGTTCTTC. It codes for CASSPGLGGEQFF.

CDR3 sequence (DNA): TGTGCCTGGAGTTTCAGGGGGCGCTGGGAAAAACTGTTTTTT. Protein: CAWSFRGRWEKLFF. This sequence joins TRBV30 and TRBJ1-4; 8 positions agree with TRBD1. CDR3 length: 14 amino acids. Germline V gene sequence: CDR1 GTSNPN, CDR2 SVGIG (reference sequence). V lost 2 bases and J lost 8; bases outside the gene matches: 7.